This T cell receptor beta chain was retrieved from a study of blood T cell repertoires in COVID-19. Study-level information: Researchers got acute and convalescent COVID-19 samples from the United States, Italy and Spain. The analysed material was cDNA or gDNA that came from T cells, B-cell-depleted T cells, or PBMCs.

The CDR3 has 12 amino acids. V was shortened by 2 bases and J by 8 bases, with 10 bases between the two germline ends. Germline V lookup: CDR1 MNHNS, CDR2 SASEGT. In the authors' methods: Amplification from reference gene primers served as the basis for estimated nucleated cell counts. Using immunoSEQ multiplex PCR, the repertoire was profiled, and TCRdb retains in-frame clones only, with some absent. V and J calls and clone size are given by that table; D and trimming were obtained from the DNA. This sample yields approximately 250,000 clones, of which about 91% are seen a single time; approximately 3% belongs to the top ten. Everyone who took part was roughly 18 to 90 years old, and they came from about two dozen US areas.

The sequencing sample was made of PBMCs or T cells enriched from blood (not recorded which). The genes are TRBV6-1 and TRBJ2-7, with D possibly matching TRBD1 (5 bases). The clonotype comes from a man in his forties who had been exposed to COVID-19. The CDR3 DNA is TGTGCCAGCAGTGAAACACAGGACCAGCAGTACTTC. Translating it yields CASSETQDQQYF.